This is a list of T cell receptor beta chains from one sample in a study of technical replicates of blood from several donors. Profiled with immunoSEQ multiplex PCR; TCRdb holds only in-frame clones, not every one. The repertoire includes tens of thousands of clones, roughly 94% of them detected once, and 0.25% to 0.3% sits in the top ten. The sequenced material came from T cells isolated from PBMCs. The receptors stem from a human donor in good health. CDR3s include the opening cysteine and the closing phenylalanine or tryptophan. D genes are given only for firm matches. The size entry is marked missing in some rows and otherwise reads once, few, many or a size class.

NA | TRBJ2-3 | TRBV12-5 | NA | CASGLSAADTQYF | TGTGCTAGTGGTTTGTCCGCAGCAGATACGCAGTATTTT
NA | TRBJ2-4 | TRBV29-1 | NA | CSVEPPGLKNIQYF | TGCAGCGTTGAGCCGCCAGGGCTAAAAAACATTCAGTACTTC
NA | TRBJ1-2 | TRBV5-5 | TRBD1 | CASSLVQGANYGYTF | TGTGCCAGCAGCTTGGTACAGGGGGCCAACTATGGCTACACCTTC
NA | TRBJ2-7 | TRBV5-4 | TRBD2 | CASSPGGGRAYEQYF | TGTGCCAGCAGCCCCGGGGGCGGGAGGGCGTACGAGCAGTACTTC
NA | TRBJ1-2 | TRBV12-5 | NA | CASGLVLGGGGHYGYTF | TGTGCTAGTGGTTTGGTACTAGGCGGGGGCGGCCACTATGGCTACACCTTC
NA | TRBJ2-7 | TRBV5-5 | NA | CASSLGNEQYF | TGTGCCAGCAGCTTGGGTAACGAGCAGTACTTC
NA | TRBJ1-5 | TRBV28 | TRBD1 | CASSFRFGTGGNQPQHF | TGTGCCAGCAGTTTTCGTTTCGGGACAGGAGGCAATCAGCCCCAGCATTTT
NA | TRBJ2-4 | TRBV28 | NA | CASSGRGGSWDKNIQYF | TGTGCCAGCAGTGGGCGAGGAGGGAGTTGGGACAAAAACATTCAGTACTTC
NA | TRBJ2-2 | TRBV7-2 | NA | CASSLGGAGELFF | TGTGCCAGCAGCTTGGGGGGGGCAGGGGAGCTGTTTTTT
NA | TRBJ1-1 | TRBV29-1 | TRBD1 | CSVEREQGRTEAFF | TGCAGCGTTGAAAGGGAACAGGGGAGGACTGAAGCTTTCTTT
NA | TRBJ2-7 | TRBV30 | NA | CAWSGVYEQYF | TGTGCCTGGAGTGGAGTCTACGAGCAGTACTTC
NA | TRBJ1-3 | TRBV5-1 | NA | CASSLEPGHPLTSGNTIYF | TGCGCCAGCAGCTTGGAGCCGGGACACCCGCTCACCTCTGGAAACACCATATATTTT
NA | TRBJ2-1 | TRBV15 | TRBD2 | CATSSDVSQSGGGSYNEQFF | TGTGCCACCAGCAGTGATGTGAGTCAGAGCGGGGGCGGTTCCTACAATGAGCAGTTCTTC
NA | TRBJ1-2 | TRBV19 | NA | CASSLADYGYTF | TGTGCCAGTAGTTTAGCGGACTATGGCTACACCTTC
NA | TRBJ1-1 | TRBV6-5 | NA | CASSYVQVNTEAFF | TGTGCCAGCAGTTATGTCCAGGTTAACACTGAAGCTTTCTTT
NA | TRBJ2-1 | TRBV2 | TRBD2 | CASSSGTTSHEQFF | TGTGCCAGCAGCTCCGGGACTACCTCCCATGAGCAGTTCTTC
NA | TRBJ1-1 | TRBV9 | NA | CASSLWADANTEAFF | TGTGCCAGCAGCCTTTGGGCAGACGCGAACACTGAAGCTTTCTTT
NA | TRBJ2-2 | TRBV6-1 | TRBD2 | CASSEELAGGTGELFF | TGTGCCAGCAGTGAAGAACTAGCGGGGGGGACCGGGGAGCTGTTTTTT
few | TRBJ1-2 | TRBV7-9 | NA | CASSLAVSNYGYTF | TGTGCCAGCAGCTTGGCAGTCAGTAACTATGGCTACACCTTC
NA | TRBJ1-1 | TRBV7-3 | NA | CASSSQGNTEAFF | TGTGCCAGCAGCTCGCAGGGGAACACTGAAGCTTTCTTT
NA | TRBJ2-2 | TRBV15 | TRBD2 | CATSSELIVGLAIAGELFF | TGTGCCACCAGCAGTGAACTTATTGTGGGACTAGCGATAGCCGGGGAGCTGTTTTTT
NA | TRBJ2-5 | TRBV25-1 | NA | CASSPRGSKETQYF | TGTGCCAGCAGTCCGAGGGGGTCAAAAGAGACCCAGTACTTC
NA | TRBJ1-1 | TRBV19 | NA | CASSIAPGNTEAFF | TGTGCCAGTAGTATCGCTCCAGGGAACACTGAAGCTTTCTTT
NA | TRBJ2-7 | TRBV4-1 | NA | CASSQSQGTNYEQYF | TGCGCCAGCAGCCAATCCCAGGGGACCAACTACGAGCAGTACTTC
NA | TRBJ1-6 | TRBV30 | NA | CAWSEVARGNSPLHF | TGTGCCTGGAGTGAGGTGGCCAGGGGTAATTCACCCCTCCACTTT
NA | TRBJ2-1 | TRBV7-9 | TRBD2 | CASSLAQTSGSYNEQFF | TGTGCCAGCAGCTTAGCGCAAACTAGCGGCTCCTACAATGAGCAGTTCTTC
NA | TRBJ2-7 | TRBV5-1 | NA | CASSFIEAAGAYEQYF | TGCGCCAGCAGCTTTATTGAGGCCGCAGGGGCCTACGAGCAGTACTTC
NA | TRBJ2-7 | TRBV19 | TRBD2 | CASSAWTSGAYEQYF | TGTGCCAGTAGTGCATGGACTAGCGGGGCCTACGAGCAGTACTTC
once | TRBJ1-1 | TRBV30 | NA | CAWSGPTGTRSTEAFF | TGTGCCTGGAGTGGACCCACCGGGACACGTAGCACTGAAGCTTTCTTT
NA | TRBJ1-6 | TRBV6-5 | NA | CASSLTFIVLNSPLHF | TGTGCCAGCAGTTTGACTTTTATTGTCTTGAATTCACCCCTCCACTTT
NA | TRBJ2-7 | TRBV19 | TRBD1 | CASSGYRDRGYEQYF | TGTGCCAGTAGCGGATACCGGGACAGGGGCTACGAGCAGTACTTC
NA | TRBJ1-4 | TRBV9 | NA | CASSVGGSTNEKLFF | TGTGCCAGCAGCGTAGGAGGGTCAACTAATGAAAAACTGTTTTTT
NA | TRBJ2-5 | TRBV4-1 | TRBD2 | CASSHTLAGETQYF | TGCGCCAGCAGCCATACCCTAGCGGGGGAGACCCAGTACTTC
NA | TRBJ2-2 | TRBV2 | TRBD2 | CASMRAGVSGTGELFF | TGTGCCAGCATGAGAGCGGGAGTCTCGGGAACCGGGGAGCTGTTTTTT
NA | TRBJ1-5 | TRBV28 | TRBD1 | CASSLWHRGQNQPQHF | TGTGCCAGCAGTTTATGGCACAGGGGGCAGAATCAGCCCCAGCATTTT
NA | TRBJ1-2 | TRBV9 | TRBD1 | CASSGTGAQANYGYTF | TGTGCCAGCAGCGGAACAGGGGCGCAAGCTAACTATGGCTACACCTTC
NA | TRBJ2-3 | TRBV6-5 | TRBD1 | CASSYGTGDTQYF | TGTGCCAGCAGTTACGGGACAGGAGATACGCAGTATTTT
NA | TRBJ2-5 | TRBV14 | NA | CASSPSEKTQYF | TGTGCCAGCAGCCCAAGCGAAAAGACCCAGTACTTC
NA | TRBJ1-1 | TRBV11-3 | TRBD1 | CASTARRRTGGDGTEAFF | TGTGCCAGCACCGCGCGCAGAAGGACAGGGGGCGATGGCACTGAAGCTTTCTTT
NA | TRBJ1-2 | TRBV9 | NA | CASSISGNNNYGYTF | TGTGCCAGCAGCATTTCAGGGAATAATAACTATGGCTACACCTTC
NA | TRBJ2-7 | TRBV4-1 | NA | CASSQVGRGTYEQYF | TGCGCCAGCAGCCAAGTGGGGCGGGGAACCTACGAGCAGTACTTC
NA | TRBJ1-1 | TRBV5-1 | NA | CASSLRGEAFF | TGCGCCAGCAGCTTGCGCGGTGAAGCTTTCTTT
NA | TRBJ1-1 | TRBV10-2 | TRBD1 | CASRPGTGRTEAFF | TGCGCCAGCAGACCCGGGACAGGGAGGACTGAAGCTTTCTTT
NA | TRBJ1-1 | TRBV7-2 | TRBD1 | CASSFPKGTGEAFF | TGTGCCAGCAGCTTTCCCAAAGGGACAGGGGAAGCTTTCTTT
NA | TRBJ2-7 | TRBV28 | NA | CASSFAGRTPEQYF | TGTGCCAGCAGTTTCGCGGGTCGGACGCCCGAGCAGTACTTC
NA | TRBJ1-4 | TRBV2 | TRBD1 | CASSRLGQGVEKLFF | TGTGCCAGCTCGCGCTTGGGACAGGGCGTTGAAAAACTGTTTTTT
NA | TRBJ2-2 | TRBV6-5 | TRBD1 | CASSYFSQGATGELFF | TGTGCCAGCAGTTACTTTTCACAGGGGGCAACCGGGGAGCTGTTTTTT